Listed below are T cell receptor beta chains from one sample, sequenced in a study of radiation and T cells in renal cell carcinoma. Libraries were prepared by immunoSEQ multiplex PCR; TCRdb keeps only in-frame clonotypes and omits some of them. The table has some 130,000 clones, more than 75% seen once. Material: blood, obtained from a patient whose treatment included radiotherapy and nephrectomy. The receptors originated from a woman between 65 and 79 years old with renal cell carcinoma. The CDR3 runs from the conserved cysteine through the conserved F or W. The D gene is left open where the match is weak. Some rows mark clone size as missing; the rest say once, few, many or name a class of expanded clone.

d_call j_call v_call clone_size cdr3_nt cdr3_aa
- TRBJ2-2 TRBV27 - TGTGCCAGCAGTTTATTTGTGACCGGGGAGCTGTTTTTT CASSLFVTGELFF
- TRBJ2-5 TRBV18 - TGTGCCAGCTCACCGGGGGAGACCCAGTACTTC CASSPGETQYF
- TRBJ1-1 TRBV5-1 - TGCGCCAGCAGCTTGGATGGACAGAGCGTGAACACTGAAGCTTTCTTT CASSLDGQSVNTEAFF
TRBD2 TRBJ2-3 TRBV18 - TGTGCCAGCTCACCCCGGACTAGCAGCACAGATACGCAGTATTTT CASSPRTSSTDTQYF
- TRBJ1-1 TRBV15 - TGTGCCACCAGCAGGGGAAAGAGCGCCACTGAAGCTTTCTTT CATSRGKSATEAFF
- TRBJ2-6 TRBV19 few TGTGCCAGCGGGGGCTCTGGGGCCAACGTCCTGACTTTC CASGGSGANVLTF
- TRBJ1-5 TRBV6-5 few TGTGCCAGCAGTTACTCCGGGCCCAATCAGCCCCAGCATTTT CASSYSGPNQPQHF
TRBD1 TRBJ2-2 TRBV19 - TGTGCCAGTAGTCTAAAGGGGACAGGGGGCGCCTTAGGGGAGCTGTTTTTT CASSLKGTGGALGELFF
TRBD1 TRBJ2-3 TRBV14 - TGTGCCAGCAGCCTCGTCCCGACAGGGTTCAAGCAGTATTTT CASSLVPTGFKQYF
- TRBJ1-3 TRBV20-1 - TGCAGTGCTCCTTCTGGAAACACCATATATTTT CSAPSGNTIYF
TRBD1 TRBJ2-6 TRBV29-1 - TGCAGCGTTCGACAGGGGGCAGATGGGGCCAACGTCCTGACTTTC CSVRQGADGANVLTF
- TRBJ1-6 TRBV7-2 - TGTGCCAGCAGCTTAGGGCAGGGCTTTTCACCCCTCCACTTT CASSLGQGFSPLHF
- TRBJ1-1 TRBV7-2 - TGTGCCAGCAGCGACAGTCGGGTTACTGAAGCTTTCTTT CASSDSRVTEAFF
TRBD2 TRBJ2-5 TRBV5-4 - TGTGCCAGCAGCTACGGGGGGGCTGGGGAGACCCAGTACTTC CASSYGGAGETQYF
- TRBJ2-1 TRBV9 - TGTGCCAGCAGCGTAGCCGGACTAACCTACAATGAGCAGTTCTTC CASSVAGLTYNEQFF
- TRBJ2-2 TRBV6-5 - TGTGCCAGCAGTTACGACACCCCGAACACCGGGGAGCTGTTTTTT CASSYDTPNTGELFF
- TRBJ1-1 TRBV10-3 - TGTGCCATCAGTAGGGGGAGCCACACTGAAGCTTTCTTT CAISRGSHTEAFF
- TRBJ2-7 TRBV28 - TGTGCCACTTCCGGACAGTACGAGCAGTACTTC CATSGQYEQYF
- TRBJ1-2 TRBV28 - TGTGCCAGCAGTTTTAGTTCCACGTTCCGTGGCTACACCTTC CASSFSSTFRGYTF
TRBD2 TRBJ2-5 TRBV5-5 - TGTGCCAGCAGCTCACATGGACTAGAAGAAGAGACCCAGTACTTC CASSSHGLEEETQYF
TRBD1 TRBJ1-6 TRBV28 - TGTGCCAGCAGTTTACCCGAACAGGGGGGTTCACCCCTCCACTTT CASSLPEQGGSPLHF
- TRBJ2-7 TRBV6-6 - TGTGCCAGCAGTTACTCTTCGGACATCTACGAGCAGTACTTC CASSYSSDIYEQYF
- TRBJ1-2 TRBV28 - TGTGCCAGCAGTTTATGGGGAGGGGACGGAGCTAACTATGGCTACACCTTC CASSLWGGDGANYGYTF
TRBD1 TRBJ2-2 TRBV7-6 - TGTGCCAGCAGCCCGACAGGGGTCACGAACACCGGGGAGCTGTTTTTT CASSPTGVTNTGELFF
- TRBJ2-7 TRBV6-5 - TGTGCCAGCACTCAGGGAAACGAGCAGTACTTC CASTQGNEQYF
- TRBJ2-3 TRBV14 once TGTGCCAGCAGCCAAGGCTACAGACGTGCTAGCACAGATACGCAGTATTTT CASSQGYRRASTDTQYF
- TRBJ1-4 TRBV6-6 - TGTGCCAGCAGTTATGGTGACCCCGGGAATGAAAAACTGTTTTTT CASSYGDPGNEKLFF
- TRBJ2-1 TRBV14 - TGTGCCAGCAGCCAGCATTCCGGGACCCTACAAGAGCAGTTCTTC CASSQHSGTLQEQFF
- TRBJ2-1 TRBV19 - TGTGCCAGTAGTATAGAGACGACAATGAGCTCCTACAATGAGCAGTTCTTC CASSIETTMSSYNEQFF
- TRBJ1-5 TRBV5-6 - TGTGCCAGCAGCTTGAGGCGCGGCAGGGCGAGTGGCAATCAGCCCCAGCATTTT CASSLRRGRASGNQPQHF
TRBD1 TRBJ1-2 TRBV5-6 - TGTGCCAGCAGCTTCGGACAGGGGAAAAACTATGGCTACACCTTC CASSFGQGKNYGYTF
- TRBJ2-7 TRBV18 - TGTGCCAGCTCACCACCGCGGCAGTTCTCTGGAGAGCAGTACTTC CASSPPRQFSGEQYF
- TRBJ2-1 TRBV7-9 - TGTGCCAGCAGCTTCCCCCGCGGGAAGCAGTTCTTC CASSFPRGKQFF
TRBD1 TRBJ1-5 TRBV9 - TGTGCCAGCAGCGTAGGAGGGGGCTATCAGCCCCAGCATTTT CASSVGGGYQPQHF
- TRBJ2-1 TRBV10-3 - TGTGCCATCAGTGAACAGGTGTACAATGAGCAGTTCTTC CAISEQVYNEQFF
- TRBJ1-5 TRBV19 - TGTGCCAGTAGCGATACACAGGGAGGCAATCAGCCCCAGCATTTT CASSDTQGGNQPQHF
- TRBJ1-4 TRBV5-1 - TGTGCCAGCAGTGGACGGGAAAAACTGTTTTTT CASSGREKLFF
TRBD2 TRBJ2-7 TRBV7-9 - TGTGCCAGCTGGATTCCGGGACTAGCGGGGAGCTACGAGCAGTACTTC CASWIPGLAGSYEQYF
- TRBJ1-3 TRBV6-5 - TGTGCCAGCAGACTCGGAAGTAACTCTGGAAACACCATATATTTT CASRLGSNSGNTIYF
- TRBJ2-7 TRBV9 - TGTGCCAGCAGCGTAGGGGACTTGACAAAGGAGCAGTACTTC CASSVGDLTKEQYF
- TRBJ2-3 TRBV10-3 - TGTGCCATCAGTGAGACGGATACCCCCACAGATACGCAGTATTTT CAISETDTPTDTQYF
- TRBJ2-7 TRBV6-1 once TGTGCCAGCAGTGCCAGGGACGGCTACGAGCAGTACTTC CASSARDGYEQYF
TRBD2 TRBJ2-7 TRBV6-6 - TGTGCCAGCAGTTACGGGACTAGCGGTAACGAGCAGTACTTC CASSYGTSGNEQYF
- TRBJ2-7 TRBV29-1 - TGCAGCGCCACTATCGGAGGGATACCCTACGAGCAGTACTTC CSATIGGIPYEQYF
TRBD1 TRBJ1-6 TRBV2 - TGTGCCAGCAGTCTCATGACAGGGCAGAGCTCCTATAATTCACCCCTCCACTTT CASSLMTGQSSYNSPLHF
- TRBJ2-5 TRBV14 - TGTGCCAGCAGCCAAGGAAGGGGGGTAAGATTCGAGACCCAGTACTTC CASSQGRGVRFETQYF
- TRBJ1-2 TRBV5-4 - TGTGCCAGCAGTCATTCCAGGACACCAAATGGCTACACCTTC CASSHSRTPNGYTF
- TRBJ1-4 TRBV14 - TGTGCCAGCAGCCAAGGTGGCGTTGGTAATGAAAAACTGTTTTTT CASSQGGVGNEKLFF
- TRBJ1-2 TRBV5-8 - TGTGCCAGCAGCGTCCGGGCTGACTATGGCTACACCTTC CASSVRADYGYTF
- TRBJ1-1 TRBV6-6 - TGTGCCAGCAGTTACTCAACAGAAGTGAACACTGAAGCTTTCTTT CASSYSTEVNTEAFF
TRBD1 TRBJ2-7 TRBV5-1 - TGCGCCAGCAGCTCCCGGACAGGGGGCTCGTACGAGCAGTACTTC CASSSRTGGSYEQYF
- TRBJ1-4 TRBV30 - TGTGCCTGGAGTACTGGAACTAATGAAAAACTGTTTTTT CAWSTGTNEKLFF
- TRBJ1-2 TRBV5-1 - TGCGCCAGCAGCGGAGGCCTGAGGGAACATTCCTATGGCTACACCTTC CASSGGLREHSYGYTF